Following are 25 T cell receptor beta chains from one sample sequenced in a study of blood T cell repertoires in COVID-19. This table comes from immunoSEQ multiplex PCR, and its TCRdb copy is limited to in-frame clones, with some not included. The top ten hold 4% of the sample, which has 200,000 to 250,000 clones, roughly four fifths seen once. The sequenced sample was peripheral blood. These receptors were taken from a man aged 45-65 years with acute or convalescent COVID-19.

This chain joins TRBV21-1 and TRBJ1-4; the table's D call TRBD1 went unverified against the DNA. TRBV21-1 is a pseudogene. This CDR3 comprises 16 residues. Here the CDR3 reads CASSKRKGQRNEKLFF. The CDR3 nucleotides are TGTGCCAGCAGCAAACGGAAGGGACAGAGAAATGAAAAACTGTTTTTT.

The V and J genes are TRBV5-1 and TRBJ1-1; possibly TRBD1 for D (6 bases). Trimming pared 8 bases from V and 3 bases from J, leaving 11 bases between. The CDR3 totals 12 residues. The germline V gene has CDR1 SGHRS and CDR2 YFSETQ. The CDR3 here is CASSEGDTEAFF. The CDR3 bases are TGCGCCAGTTCAGAGGGGGACACTGAAGCTTTCTTT.

This chain connects TRBV6-5 to TRBJ1-4; possibly TRBD1 for D (5 bases). Germline lookup yields CDR1 MNHEY and CDR2 SVGAGI. This CDR3 region has 13 residues. V was cut by 6 bases and J by 7 bases, with 12 bases left in between. DNA for the CDR3: TGTGCCAGCAGAGGGGAGGGGTCTGAAAAACTGTTTTTT. Protein product: CASRGEGSEKLFF.

This sequence joins TRBV27 and TRBJ1-2, with 9 bases aligning to TRBD1. This CDR3 comprises 15 residues. CDR1 is MNHEY, CDR2 SMNVEV, per germline (reference sequence). The ends lost 6 bases at V and 4 bases at J; junction bases unmatched: 9. The CDR3 bases are TGTGCCAGCAGACCGACAGGGGGAGGAGGCTATGGCTACACCTTC. This gives the protein CASRPTGGGGYGYTF.

Concerning this clone: At one of its ends the junction is not consistent with the germline gene, which may arise from a read error. V is TRBV7-7 and J is TRBJ2-7; tentative D call: TRBD2 (6 bases). CDR3 length: 15 amino acids. Germline lookup yields CDR1 SSHAT and CDR2 FNYEAQ (reference sequence). CDR3 protein: CASSLAEDSSYEQYF. The CDR3 DNA reads TGTGCTAGCAGCTTAGCGGAAGACAGCTCCTACGAGCAGTACTTC.

This clone turned up a few times. The V call is TRBV7-3, the J call TRBJ1-4, with D possibly TRBD1 on 6 matching bases. V was pared by 4 bases and J by 0 bases, with 15 bases between. The length of the CDR3 is 17 residues. CDR1 is SGHTA, CDR2 FQGTGA, per germline. CDR3 sequence reads: CASSSNRVLSTNEKLFF. CDR3 sequence (DNA): TGTGCCAGCAGCTCAAACAGGGTACTGTCAACTAATGAAAAACTGTTTTTT.

This CDR3 is CAWSASTDTQYF. CDR3 coding DNA: TGTGCCTGGAGTGCTAGCACAGATACGCAGTATTTT. The rearrangement links TRBV30 to TRBJ2-3; D uncertain. CDR1 and CDR2 from the germline V gene are GTSNPN and SVGIG (reference sequence). V was pared by 1 base and J by 0 bases, with 2 bases between. CDR3 length: 12 amino acids.

This clone came up once. CDR3 sequence (DNA): TGTGCCAGCAGTGAATTATTTCGGGGCTCCTACGAGCAGTACTTC. This sequence encodes CASSELFRGSYEQYF. The chain recombines TRBV2 with TRBJ2-7, with a possible D match to TRBD2 (5 bases). Germline lookup yields CDR1 SNHLY and CDR2 FYNNEI. V lost 2 bases and J lost 0, with 11 bases in between. CDR3 length equals 15 residues.

The gene calls are TRBV5-4 and TRBJ2-1; D is unclear. The CDR3 length is 14 residues. V lost 5 bases to trimming and J lost 4 bases, with 13 bases between them. Germline values: CDR1 SGHNT, CDR2 YYREEE (reference sequence). The CDR3 spells CASRPPAGYNEQFF. In nucleotides, the CDR3 is TGTGCCAGCAGACCACCAGCAGGTTACAATGAGCAGTTCTTC.

The chain carries TRBV4-2 and TRBJ1-2; D gene unclear. This CDR3 has 11 residues. Trimming cost V 0 bases and J 9 bases, with 5 bases left between them. Germline V gene sequence: CDR1 LGHNA, CDR2 YNFKEQ. CDR3 loop: CASSQEERYTF. Here the CDR3 DNA reads TGTGCCAGCAGCCAAGAAGAGCGCTACACCTTC.

This clone appeared a single time. V gene TRBV7-2 combines with J gene TRBJ2-1; D is possibly TRBD2 (6 bases). V lost 1 base, J lost 14 bases, and 21 bases lay in between. Germline-derived CDR1 and CDR2 are SGHTA and FQGNSA. This CDR3 spans 15 amino acids. The CDR3 nucleotides read TGTGCCAGCAGCTTAGGGGGGGAAGGCAAACGGAGGGAGTTCTTC. Its translation is CASSLGGEGKRREFF.

The chain recombines TRBV27 with TRBJ2-1; 9 bases fit TRBD1. The V segment lost 2 bases and the J segment 5 bases; nucleotides outside the gene matches: 10. Germline V gene sequence: CDR1 MNHEY, CDR2 SMNVEV (reference sequence). This CDR3 has 17 residues. The CDR3 nucleotides read TGTGCCAGCAGTTTAGGGTCGCCACAGGGGGCAAACAATGAGCAGTTCTTC. This translates into CASSLGSPQGANNEQFF.

This chain uses TRBV6-1 with TRBJ1-5, with D maybe TRBD1 (5 bases). The V end lost 1 base, the J end lost 2 bases, and 15 bases lay between the germline ends. This CDR3 is 17 amino acids long. Germline CDR1 and CDR2: MNHNS and SASEGT. The CDR3 DNA follows: TGTGCCAGCAGTGAAGGGCGGGGGGGAGATCGCAATCAGCCCCAGCATTTT. The encoded protein is CASSEGRGGDRNQPQHF.

This chain uses TRBV4-1 with TRBJ1-1, with 7 bases that match TRBD1. V shed 0 bases, J shed 5 bases, and the junction held 9 bases outside the gene matches. The CDR3 contains 16 residues. Germline CDR1 MGHRA, CDR2 YSYEKL. CDR3 DNA sequence: TGCGCCAGCAGCCAAGAGAAACGGCAGGGGGTTACTGAAGCTTTCTTT. Translating gives CASSQEKRQGVTEAFF.

The CDR3 is CASSPMFLTGIGGYTF. In nucleotides, the CDR3 is TGTGCCAGCTCACCGATGTTTCTGACAGGGATCGGGGGCTACACCTTC. The chain joins TRBV18 to TRBJ1-2, with TRBD1 matching over 7 bases. This CDR3 is built from 16 residues. The germline CDR1 and CDR2 sequences are KGHSH and LQKENI. The trim removed 3 bases at V and 8 bases at J, leaving 15 bases unmatched.

The chain uses TRBV11-2 and TRBJ2-7; D possibly corresponds to TRBD2 (5 bases). Trimming removed 5 bases at V and 1 base at J, with 9 bases between. The CDR3 consists of 13 residues. Germline V gene lookup returns CDR1 SGHAT and CDR2 FQNNGV. The CDR3 nucleotides are TGTGCCAGCAGCCTGGAGCGGTCCTACGAGCAGTACTTC. This gives the protein CASSLERSYEQYF.

The gene calls are TRBV28 and TRBJ2-7; no definite D call. The CDR3 spans 15 residues. Germline assignment: CDR1 MDHEN and CDR2 SYDVKM. V lost 6 bases, J lost 3 bases, and 18 bases lay in between. For the CDR3, the DNA is TGTGCCAGCAGGCACCTCAAGGAGAACCTCTACGAGCAGTACTTC. Residues: CASRHLKENLYEQYF.

The chain carries TRBV6-5 and TRBJ2-7, with 12 bases fitting TRBD2. The germline V gene encodes CDR1 MNHEY and CDR2 SVGAGI. J lost 1 base, V lost 1 base, and 2 bases had no gene match. CDR3 length: 16 amino acids. The DNA for the CDR3 is TGTGCCAGCAGTTACTTAACTAGCGGGAGGTCCTACGAGCAGTACTTC. It is translated as CASSYLTSGRSYEQYF.

This clone appeared once. The chain is built from TRBV19 and TRBJ1-6; possibly TRBD1 for D (6 bases). Germline V lookup: CDR1 LNHDA, CDR2 SQIVND (reference sequence). Trimming pared 4 bases from V and 9 bases from J, leaving 16 bases between. CDR3 length equals 15 residues. In nucleotides, the CDR3 is TGTGCCAGTAGTACGGAACAGGGTTTGGGTTCACCCCTCCACTTT. This gives the protein CASSTEQGLGSPLHF.

V gene TRBV9 combines with J gene TRBJ1-1, with a possible D match to TRBD1 (5 bases). Trimming took 0 bases from V and 1 from J, leaving 10 bases between them. CDR1 and CDR2 from the germline V gene are SGDLS and YYNGEE. The CDR3 spans 15 residues. The CDR3 sequence: CASSVAVGGNTEAFF. Written as DNA, the CDR3 is TGTGCCAGCAGCGTAGCTGTCGGGGGGAACACTGAAGCTTTCTTT.

This chain uses TRBV2 with TRBJ1-2, with a weak D call TRBD1 (6 bases). V lost 7 bases to trimming and J lost 3 bases, with 18 bases between them. This CDR3 has 15 amino acids. Germline assignment: CDR1 SNHLY and CDR2 FYNNEI. The CDR3 sequence: CASIRASGGYYGYTF. CDR3 nucleotides: TGTGCCAGCATACGGGCTTCTGGGGGCTACTATGGCTACACCTTC.

This chain uses TRBV10-1 with TRBJ2-3; 8 nucleotides line up with TRBD2. Per the germline V gene, CDR1 is WNHNN and CDR2 is SYGVQD (reference sequence). This CDR3 is 15 amino acids long. V was clipped by 4 bases and J by 0 bases; unmatched bases: 3. CDR3 nucleotides: TGCGCCAGCAGTGGACTAGCGTCTAGCACAGATACGCAGTATTTT. It translates to CASSGLASSTDTQYF.

V and J are TRBV24-1 and TRBJ1-5, with 8 bases identical to TRBD1. CDR3 length: 17 amino acids. Germline loops: CDR1 KGHDR, CDR2 SFDVKD. V lost 4 bases to trimming and J lost 2 bases; unmatched junction nucleotides: 9. As DNA, the CDR3 is TGTGCCACCAGTGAAGCTCCAGGGGGCGGGGGCAATCAGCCCCAGCATTTT. This translates into CATSEAPGGGGNQPQHF.

The chain is built from TRBV6-5 and TRBJ2-7; 9 nucleotides line up with TRBD1. Germline loops: CDR1 MNHEY, CDR2 SVGAGI. V shed 6 bases and J 1 base; nucleotides not matched to a gene: 7. The CDR3 is 15 residues long. CDR3 residues: CASRFTGGASYEQYF. The CDR3 region has the DNA TGTGCCAGCAGATTCACAGGGGGCGCTTCCTACGAGCAGTACTTC.

The V and J genes are TRBV5-8 and TRBJ2-1; possibly TRBD2 for D (5 bases). V shed 7 bases and J shed 1 base, with 15 bases lying between them. This CDR3 is 15 amino acids long. Per germline, CDR1 SGHTS and CDR2 YDEGEE. Here the CDR3 DNA reads TGTGCCAGCTCTGTTGGGAGTGGGTCCTACAATGAGCAGTTCTTC. It codes for CASSVGSGSYNEQFF.